Listed below are T cell receptor beta chains from one sample, sequenced in a study of T cells expressing NK-cell markers. TCRdb re-called the 5' RACE reads and shows each CDR3 protein once, DNA omitted. The sample holds under 500,000 distinct CDR3 sequences. Specimen: blood T cells: a sorted CD56 or NKG2C T cell subset, CD4+ or CD8+ T cells, or bulk PBMC T cells (not recorded which). Receptors were obtained from a woman aged 18-70 years in good health. CDR3s include the opening cysteine and the closing phenylalanine or tryptophan.

J gene,V gene,CDR3 protein
TRBJ2-2,TRBV15,CATKWTVTGELFF
TRBJ2-1,TRBV20-1,CSALDRSGSSNEQFF
TRBJ2-3,TRBV27,CASSLYETGTDTQYF
TRBJ2-5,TRBV7-9,CASEGRTETQYF
TRBJ1-1,TRBV25-1,CASSEYSVGGTEAFF
TRBJ1-2,TRBV5-1,CASSYISGTAYGYTF
TRBJ2-1,TRBV20-1,CSAGALTDLNEQFF
TRBJ1-1,TRBV7-2,CASTPWGAGNTEAFF
TRBJ1-1,TRBV7-9,CASSLGVSEAFF
TRBJ2-2,TRBV7-9,CAIGGTSQNTGELFF
TRBJ1-6,TRBV12-3/TRBV12-4,CASSATGINSPLHF
TRBJ2-2,TRBV18,CASSPLPIRNTGELFF
TRBJ2-7,TRBV5-1,CASSGTHEQYF
TRBJ2-2,TRBV2,CASSSLPTGELFF
TRBJ2-1,TRBV6-6,CASSYSFWEQFF
TRBJ2-3,TRBV12-3/TRBV12-4,CASSWFGEAESTDTQYF
TRBJ1-2,TRBV20-1,CSARDGRDYGYTF
TRBJ2-5,TRBV7-2,CASATRLAGVENQYF
TRBJ2-4,TRBV20-1,CSALGGAKNIQYF
TRBJ2-7,TRBV6-2/TRBV6-3,CASSYSLAGGSSYEQYF
TRBJ2-3,TRBV5-1,CASRQNMQSTDTQYF
TRBJ2-6,TRBV2,CASSEWGYPGANVLTF
TRBJ2-7,TRBV9,CASSKTGSSSYEQYF
TRBJ2-3,TRBV12-3/TRBV12-4,CASGRDRSTDTQYF
TRBJ1-6,TRBV5-1,CASSFQGRDSPLHF
TRBJ1-1,TRBV25-1,CASSEFERPTEAFF
TRBJ2-7,TRBV7-2,CASKIVHEQYF
TRBJ1-4,TRBV7-7,CASSYPTGPNEKLFF
TRBJ2-1,TRBV6-6,CASRDREYNEQFF
TRBJ2-1,TRBV9,CASSAGVTLYNEQFF
TRBJ1-6,TRBV4-2,CASSQVQGIVSPLHF
TRBJ2-4,TRBV3-1,CASSRGSLAGGENIQYF
TRBJ1-5,TRBV30,CAWSEKGQGNQPQHF
TRBJ1-1,TRBV7-9,CASSLAGGGEAFF
TRBJ2-7,TRBV28,CASSTRGRESYEQYF
TRBJ2-1,TRBV6-1,CAARGGTSGYNEQFF
TRBJ1-1,TRBV20-1,CSVELRGAYTEAFF
TRBJ2-3,TRBV25-1,CASSEWTSPTDTQYF
TRBJ2-5,TRBV9,CASSVAKGAQETQYF
TRBJ1-2,TRBV20-1,CSASVSDTNYGYTF
TRBJ2-4,TRBV6-5,CASQGAKNIQYF
TRBJ2-3,TRBV5-1,CASSTPSESTDTQYF
TRBJ2-1,TRBV7-3,CASQRGGLPYNEQFF
TRBJ2-7,TRBV10-3,CAISRRLPYEQYF
TRBJ2-7,TRBV20-1,CSARDPDSYEQYF
TRBJ2-1,TRBV7-3,CASSQASGGAYEQFF
TRBJ1-4,TRBV5-1,CASSLFQGLGKLFF
TRBJ1-1,TRBV4-3,CASSQVGQGAEAFF
TRBJ2-3,TRBV7-9,CASSLGEAARTDTQYF
TRBJ1-4,TRBV12-3/TRBV12-4,CASRGQGAVFGKLFF
TRBJ2-3,TRBV30,CAWSAMDRGPSTQYF
TRBJ2-5,TRBV20-1,CSAHDRTSGKETQYF
TRBJ2-7,TRBV30,CAWRAPPWTSGRYEQYF
TRBJ2-7,TRBV10-3,CATARSADYEQYF
TRBJ2-3,TRBV5-1,CASSLVGGGATQYF
TRBJ1-2,TRBV12-3/TRBV12-4,CASSLPGINYGYTF
TRBJ2-1,TRBV7-6,CASSPTPGLANLGQFF
TRBJ2-3,TRBV12-3/TRBV12-4,CASSPTGTGFPDTQYF
TRBJ2-7,TRBV6-1,CASSGTSGNYEQYF